This T cell receptor (beta chain) was sequenced for a study of CD8 T cells in ankylosing spondylitis (dated by TCRdb to about 2017). About the study as a whole: T cell receptor beta repertoires were profiled in healthy donors and ankylosing spondylitis patients so that disease-linked TCR variants could be found. The whole study cohort included about a hundred healthy donors and 25 or so ankylosing spondylitis patients. Peripheral blood was sampled, and synovial fluid was additionally collected from ankylosing spondylitis patients.

CDR1 SGHKS and CDR2 YYEKEE are derived from the germline V gene (reference sequence). Relative to germline, V is 4 bases shorter and J is 7 bases shorter, with 14 bases between their ends. The CDR3 measures 14 amino acids from cysteine to phenylalanine. Of all the DNA, just the CDR3 is kept, 42 bases in frame from base 1. This clonotype was picked up many times. Its recognized antigen is unknown. Per-base qualities were not stored, and no clone one base away is much larger. The sequencing machine was an Illumina HiSeq 2500. Quantitative 5'-RACE with molecular barcodes was the method used to prepare the TCR beta libraries. As for the original processing: A new computational method based on a probabilistic model of VDJ rearrangement was used to identify disease-linked TCR variants. TCRdb reran the public reads through fastp at Q25 and MiXCR, keeping productive beta chains. For every CDR3 protein sequence, its rows merge into one entry that carries the most common genes and DNA. The V and J calls, along with clone size, are taken from TCRdb and not from the paper's own processing. The sample records some 37,000 distinct CDR3 sequences, 4.5% to 6% of which are singletons. Roughly 12% of the sample goes to the ten largest clones.

Findings and caveats that apply to the study as a whole: Some TCR beta motif variants had previously been reported in synovial fluid and blood of reactive arthritis patients, which suggested common disease-initiation mechanisms. A TCR beta motif made up of under ten highly homologous amino acid variants appeared to be characteristic of blood from ankylosing spondylitis patients. The disease-linked clones had a CD8+ phenotype and were found at relatively low frequencies in peripheral blood. Significant enrichment of the disease-linked clones was reported in matched synovial fluid samples from ankylosing spondylitis patients.

The rearrangement joined TRBV5-5 to TRBJ2-2; the D gene cannot be resolved reliably. The source material was blood, either unsorted or a sorted T cell fraction (not recorded which). The sequence was obtained from a male donor with ankylosing spondylitis or in good health (not recorded which). The DNA sequence follows: TGTGCCAGCAGCCACGGACCGGCCCTCGGGGAGCTGTTTTTT. Translated, this gives CASSHGPALGELFF.